The rows below give T cell receptor beta chains drawn from one sample of a study of T cell responses to AZD1222 COVID-19 vaccine. Clones were read by immunoSEQ multiplex PCR, and TCRdb kept only the in-frame ones, dropping some. The sample gives about 81,000 clones, 92% of which show up once; around 5.2% is in the top ten. The material was peripheral blood, obtained on day 0 of AZD1222 vaccination. All receptors derive from an adult in good health. The conserved cysteine and the conserved F or W are not part of the CDR3 here.

V	CDR3
TRBV7-7	ASSSGTSGRAVDTQY
TRBV3-1/TRBV3-2	ASSQGSGTGGDTQY
TRBV27	ASSSRWMNTEAF
TRBV7-3	ASSLSPRSYEQY
TRBV30	AWKAGGPHEQF
TRBV4-1	ASSQGLGGSYEQY
TRBV30	AWSETGGGSPLH
TRBV4-1	ASSQHYGGSQNQPQH
TRBV6-5	ASSRAFGSGNTIY
TRBV19	ASSIGGNQPQH
TRBV7-8	ASSRTAYEQY
TRBV7-9	ASSAVLTGIAEAF
TRBV7-9	ASSFTGGSEQY
TRBV6-5	ASRGLGQPQH
TRBV28	ASSLVAGDGYT
TRBV7-3	ASSLRGLAGGINNEQF
TRBV6-6	ASRPEISGNTIY
TRBV19	ASSPSPKTSGDYEQY
TRBV30	AWSRDSPLH
TRBV28	ASSLMGPTDTQY
TRBV28	ASSFHEQF
TRBV20-1	SASRQGSETQY